Listed here are 14 T cell receptor beta chains from one sample, sequenced in a study of Graves' ophthalmopathy and Graves' hyperthyroidism. Amplified TCR beta CDR3 regions were obtained using RNA transcripts as template. The workflow started with a first-round RT-PCR run with HTBI primers and then moved on to a second-round multiplex PCR. TCRdb itself ran the multiplex PCR reads through MiXCR, one entry per CDR3 protein. The table includes over a million distinct CDR3 sequences, about 35% detected once. Material for sequencing was peripheral blood or thyroid tissue (not recorded which). These receptors all come from an adult man with Graves' hyperthyroidism.

V usage is TRBV5-1 and J usage is TRBJ1-2; D ambiguous. Trimming took off 4 bases at V and 4 bases at J, with 20 bases between the two ends. The germline CDR1 and CDR2 sequences are SGHRS and YFSETQ. The CDR3 is 16 amino acids. The CDR3 protein is CASSKNRARNIYGYTF. As DNA, the CDR3 is TGCGCCAGCAGCAAAAACCGGGCCCGAAATATCTATGGCTACACCTTC. The entire variable domain, with the rest obtained from reference TRBV5-1 and TRBJ1-2, is as follows: KAGVTQTPRYLIKTRGQQVTLSCSPISGHRSVSWYQQTPGQGLQFLFEYFSETQRNKGNFPGRFSGRQFSNSRSEMNVSTLELGDSALYLCASSKNRARNIYGYTFGSGTRLTVV.

With regard to this clonotype: It may be a read error: a sequence one base away is much more abundant. V and J are TRBV10-2 and TRBJ2-7; 8 bases are shared with TRBD1. V lost 2 bases to trimming and J lost 6 bases; unmatched junction nucleotides: 18. Germline values: CDR1 WSHSY, CDR2 SAAADI. This CDR3 has 18 amino acids. The CDR3 DNA follows: TGCGCCAGCAGTGAGCGGGCAGGGGGCGCGGGGTCCAGGTGCGAGCAGTACTTC. It yields the protein CASSERAGGAGSRCEQYF.

This clonotype was observed many times. The chain has TRBV7-2 and TRBJ1-6; TRBD1 is a possible D gene (6 bases). V was shortened by 5 bases and J by 7 bases, with 9 bases between the two germline ends. Germline-derived CDR1 and CDR2 are SGHTA and FQGNSA. This CDR3 is built from 13 residues. CDR3 DNA: TGTGCCAGCAGCATAACAGGGAATTCACCCCTCCACTTT. Translating gives CASSITGNSPLHF. The whole variable domain, remainder taken from reference TRBV7-2 and TRBJ1-6, is GAGVSQSPSNKVTEKGKDVELRCDPISGHTALYWYRQSLGQGLEFLIYFQGNSAPDKSGLPSDRFSAERTGGSVSTLTIQRTQQEDSAVYLCASSITGNSPLHFGNGTRLTVT.

This clonotype was found a few times. The gene calls are TRBV12-3 or TRBV12-4 and TRBJ1-1, with D possibly matching TRBD1 (5 bases). The CDR3 contains 12 residues. With 7 bases removed from V and 7 bases from J, the gap between germline ends came to 13 bases. The CDR3 sequence is CASTRLGLEAFF. CDR3 DNA sequence: TGTGCCAGCACTCGCTTGGGGCTTGAAGCTTTCTTT.

This clonotype was seen more than once but under ten times. The chain couples TRBV12-3 or TRBV12-4 to TRBJ2-7; TRBD1 matches at 10 bases. CDR3 size: 16 residues. Germline trimming cut 5 bases from V and 6 bases from J; bases unmatched to any gene: 13. The CDR3 DNA is TGTGCCAGCAGTGCTCCGGGACAGGGGCCTTCCGGCGAGCAGTACTTC. Amino acids: CASSAPGQGPSGEQYF.

This clonotype came up many times. The rearrangement joins TRBV6-6 to TRBJ2-7; D might be TRBD1 (6 bases). Trimming removed 9 bases at V and 1 base at J, with 19 bases between. This CDR3 has 15 residues. Germline V CDR1 and CDR2: MNHNY, SVGAGI (reference sequence). For the CDR3, the DNA is TGTGCCAGTTCACGCACAGGGTTGGCTTCCTACGAGCAGTACTTC. Translated, it gives CASSRTGLASYEQYF.

Points on this clonotype: Compared with germline, one end of the junction differs, possibly owing to a read error. The chain recombines TRBV12-3 or TRBV12-4 with TRBJ2-2; 8 nucleotides line up with TRBD1. There are 15 residues in the CDR3. The CDR3 loop is CASSLDRGDTGELSW. CDR3 nucleotides: TGTGCCAGCAGTTTAGACAGGGGGGACACCGGGGAGCTGTCTTGG.

In the case of this clonotype: The CDR3 does not close with the conserved phenylalanine or tryptophan, likely indicating a read error. This sequence joins TRBV7-9 and TRBJ1-1; D possibly corresponds to TRBD1 (5 bases). V lost 5 bases and J 3 bases, leaving 22 bases between the germline ends. Germline V CDR1 and CDR2: SEHNR, FQNEAQ (reference sequence). The CDR3 has 17 residues. The CDR3 nucleotides read TGTGCCAGCAGCCAAGGGTTCCGGGGCCGGAGAGACACTGAAGCTTTCCTT. This encodes CASSQGFRGRRDTEAFL.

This clonotype was seen only once. The V gene is TRBV18, the J gene TRBJ1-3; no clear D gene. Germline V CDR1 and CDR2: KGHSH, LQKENI. The V gene lost 6 bases and the J gene lost 5 bases, with 14 bases spanning the gap. The length of the CDR3 is 14 residues. The CDR3 sequence: CASSHSDGRNTIYF. The CDR3 coding sequence is TGTGCCAGCTCCCATAGTGACGGAAGAAACACCATATATTTT.

CDR3 sequence reads: CASSWVGDGNTIYF. For the CDR3, the DNA is TGTGCCAGCTCTTGGGTGGGTGATGGAAACACCATATATTTT. The rearrangement uses TRBV6-6 and TRBJ1-3; D not resolved. This CDR3 spans 14 amino acids. Trimming stripped 8 bases from V and 3 bases from J, with 14 bases between. Germline V gene lookup returns CDR1 MNHNY and CDR2 SVGAGI (reference sequence).

This clonotype has a single count. A much larger clone is a single base away; this may be a read error. The chain couples TRBV10-3 to TRBJ1-4, with D unclear. The CDR3 is made up of 14 amino acids. V lost 5 bases and J 10 bases, leaving 17 bases between the germline ends. The germline gives CDR1 ENHRY, CDR2 SYGVKD. The CDR3 bases are TGTGCCATCAGTCCCAGGCCGGCCATGGGAAAACTGTTTTTT. Protein product: CAISPRPAMGKLFF.

This rearrangement joins TRBV13 to TRBJ2-5; a weak D match, TRBD2 (7 bases). The CDR3 is made up of 15 amino acids. Trimming shortened V by 2 bases and J by 3 bases, and 13 bases separated the two germline ends. Germline V CDR1 and CDR2: PRHDT, FYEKMQ (reference sequence). Here the CDR3 reads CASSLRAGAEETQYF. CDR3 sequence (DNA): TGTGCCAGCAGCTTAAGGGCGGGGGCGGAAGAGACCCAGTACTTC.

This clonotype was seen a handful of times. A much larger clone is a single base away; this may be a read error. The CDR3 here is CASSQIPGGNEKLLF. The DNA of the CDR3 is TGTGCCAGCAGCCAGATCCCGGGAGGGAATGAAAAACTGCTTTTT. This chain connects TRBV7-2 to TRBJ1-4, with D hard to call. The CDR3 contains 15 residues. Germline loops: CDR1 SGHTA, CDR2 FQGNSA.

The CDR3 spells CASNSRGPTGELFF. The CDR3 DNA reads TGTGCCAGCAACAGCAGGGGGCCCACCGGGGAGCTGTTTTTT. The V gene is TRBV7-6, the J gene TRBJ2-2; 8 nucleotides agree with TRBD1. The V gene's germline CDR1 is SGHVS and CDR2 FNYEAQ. Germline trimming cut 7 bases from V and 4 bases from J; bases unmatched to any gene: 5. The CDR3 spans 14 residues. Complete variable domain (other parts from reference TRBV7-6 and TRBJ2-2): GAGVSQSPRYKVTKRGQDVALRCDPISGHVSLYWYRQALGQGPEFLTYFNYEAQQDKSGLPNDRFSAERPEGSISTLTIQRTEQRDSAMYRCASNSRGPTGELFFGEGSRLTVL.